These 27 T cell receptor beta chains share one sample of origin, sequenced in a study of the immune and genomic landscape of osteosarcoma. Poor-prognosis osteosarcoma patients supplied post-treatment primary, local recurrence and metastasis tumor specimens. TCRdb keeps only in-frame clones here, not all; method: immunoSEQ multiplex PCR. The data show a few thousand clones, 77% seen once. The sequenced material came from osteosarcoma tumor tissue from the lung. The origin of the receptors is a human donor with osteosarcoma.

The V call is TRBV11-3, the J call TRBJ1-2; unclear D gene. Germline loops: CDR1 SGHNT, CDR2 YENEEA. The CDR3 spans 13 residues. V was trimmed by 5 bases and J by 5 bases, leaving 12 bases between them. CDR3 in amino acids: CASSPNRDYGYTF. For the CDR3, the DNA is TGTGCCAGCAGCCCCAATCGGGATTATGGCTACACCTTC.

The genes are TRBV29-1 and TRBJ1-2, with TRBD1 matching over 7 bases. V was clipped by 4 bases and J by 8 bases; unmatched bases: 10. This CDR3 contains 13 residues. The V gene's germline CDR1 is SQVTM and CDR2 ANQGSEA. The CDR3 loop is CSVAGQGVNGYTF. CDR3 bases: TGCAGCGTTGCAGGTCAGGGGGTTAACGGCTACACCTTC.

This clone has just a few counts. This rearrangement joins TRBV30 to TRBJ1-5, with no clear D. The V end was cut by 3 bases, the J end by 1 base, with 13 bases between. Germline V gene sequence: CDR1 GTSNPN, CDR2 SVGIG (reference sequence). CDR3 length: 15 amino acids. The CDR3 nucleotides are TGTGCCTGGAGGGTGCCGTCGAGAAGCAATCAGCCCCAGCATTTT. Its translation: CAWRVPSRSNQPQHF.

This chain links TRBV6-4 with TRBJ2-3, with D tentatively TRBD2 (5 bases). Germline V gene sequence: CDR1 MRHNA, CDR2 SNTAGT. The CDR3 spans 14 residues. V gave up 5 bases and J gave up 0 bases, with 9 bases separating them. In nucleotides, the CDR3 is TGTGCCAGCAGTCCACTAGGGAGCACAGATACGCAGTATTTT. It codes for CASSPLGSTDTQYF.

This clone was picked up one time. The chain uses TRBV2 and TRBJ1-1; D is unresolved. Germline lookup yields CDR1 SNHLY and CDR2 FYNNEI. V was trimmed by 1 base and J by 6 bases, leaving 9 bases between them. CDR3 length: 13 residues. CDR3 nucleotide sequence: TGTGCCAGCAGTGAAGAGCCCCGAGCTGAAGCTTTCTTT. Translation gives CASSEEPRAEAFF. The variable domain in full, with the rest retrieved from reference TRBV2 and TRBJ1-1, is EPEVTQTPSHQVTQMGQEVILRCVPISNHLYFYWYRQILGQKVEFLVSFYNNEISEKSEIFDDQFSVERPDGSNFTLKIRSTKLEDSAMYFCASSEEPRAEAFFGQGTRLTVV.

The chain is built from TRBV6-6 and TRBJ2-7, with D unclear. This CDR3 is built from 15 residues. Germline-derived CDR1 and CDR2 are MNHNY and SVGAGI (reference sequence). V lost 6 bases and J lost 0, with 15 bases in between. CDR3 DNA: TGTGCCAGCAGACCTAAGATCGGAATCTCCTACGAGCAGTACTTC. It encodes CASRPKIGISYEQYF.

V and J are TRBV18 and TRBJ2-5, with a possible D match to TRBD2 (5 bases). CDR3 length: 13 residues. In germline, CDR1 is KGHSH, CDR2 LQKENI. V was clipped by 1 base and J by 11 bases, with 14 bases between them. CDR3 amino acids: CASSPRQDWEQYF. CDR3 sequence (DNA): TGTGCCAGCTCACCACGGCAGGACTGGGAGCAGTACTTC.

This chain connects TRBV7-8 to TRBJ1-2, with 9 bases identical to TRBD1. Trimming at V came to 5 bases and at J to 4 bases, leaving 2 bases not matched to a gene. This CDR3 spans 13 amino acids. The germline V gene encodes CDR1 SGHVS and CDR2 FQNEAQ. CDR3 loop: CASSPDRGYGYTF. Here the CDR3 DNA reads TGTGCCAGCAGCCCGGACAGGGGCTATGGCTACACCTTC.

This clone has only one observation. This rearrangement joins TRBV5-1 to TRBJ2-3; TRBD1 matches 7 bases. With V trimmed by 6 bases and J by 0 bases, 1 base remained unmatched. Per germline, CDR1 SGHRS and CDR2 YFSETQ. The CDR3 spans 13 residues. In DNA, the CDR3 is TGCGCCAGCACGGGACAGAGCACAGATACGCAGTATTTT. Protein sequence: CASTGQSTDTQYF.

The J gene is TRBJ1-2, the V gene TRBV6-5; TRBD1 agrees at 9 bases. Germline lookup yields CDR1 MNHEY and CDR2 SVGAGI. This CDR3 has 13 residues. Trimming took 6 bases from V and 7 from J; bases not matched to a gene: 6. The CDR3 region is CASSAGQGRGYTF. For the CDR3, the DNA is TGTGCCAGCAGCGCGGGACAGGGTCGTGGCTACACCTTC.

The rearrangement uses TRBV7-3 and TRBJ2-3, with 7 positions matching TRBD1. The J segment lost 2 bases and the V segment lost 5 bases, leaving 4 bases of the junction unmatched. The CDR3 length is 14 residues. CDR1 and CDR2 from the germline V gene are SGHTA and FQGTGA. The CDR3 region is CASSPGQYTDTQYF. DNA for the CDR3: TGTGCCAGCAGCCCGGGACAGTACACAGATACGCAGTATTTT.

The V gene is TRBV4-1, the J gene TRBJ2-7, with D maybe TRBD2 (6 bases). CDR3 size: 16 residues. The V gene lost 4 bases and the J gene lost 0 bases, with 16 bases spanning the gap. CDR1 and CDR2 from the germline V gene are MGHRA and YSYEKL. The CDR3: CASSLPPGLRSYEQYF. Here the CDR3 DNA reads TGCGCCAGCAGCCTACCCCCGGGACTTCGCTCCTACGAGCAGTACTTC.

This chain links TRBV19 with TRBJ2-2, with 13 bases aligning to TRBD2. After removal of 5 bases from V and 7 bases from J, the junction contained 7 bases not matched to a gene. CDR1 and CDR2 (germline): LNHDA, SQIVND (reference sequence). The CDR3 sequence is 16 residues long. CDR3 sequence reads: CASSVTSGRAVGELFF. CDR3 sequence (DNA): TGTGCCAGTAGTGTCACTAGCGGGAGGGCCGTCGGGGAGCTGTTTTTT.

This clone showed up just a few times. This chain joins TRBV9 and TRBJ2-2; 8 nucleotides line up with TRBD1. Germline assignment: CDR1 SGDLS and CDR2 YYNGEE. Unmatched junction bases numbered 6, after V lost 2 bases and J lost 3 bases. The CDR3 loop spans 16 amino acids. CDR3 sequence reads: CASSVRMDRDTGELFF. The CDR3 coding sequence is TGTGCCAGCAGCGTCAGGATGGACAGGGACACCGGGGAGCTGTTTTTT.

Only a few counts were recorded for this clone. This chain connects TRBV10-1 to TRBJ2-7, with 9 bases that match TRBD1. The CDR3 has 16 residues. The ends lost 3 bases at V and 3 bases at J; junction bases unmatched: 9. The germline gives CDR1 WNHNN, CDR2 SYGVQD (reference sequence). The CDR3 protein is CASSDPPRQGGYEQYF. CDR3 coding DNA: TGCGCCAGCAGTGACCCCCCCCGACAGGGGGGCTACGAGCAGTACTTC.

V is TRBV28 and J is TRBJ1-1, with a tentative D call TRBD1 (6 bases). Trimming stripped 4 bases from V and 2 bases from J, with 14 bases between. CDR3 size: 15 residues. Germline-derived CDR1 and CDR2 are MDHEN and SYDVKM. CDR3 DNA sequence: TGTGCCAGCAGTTCCCTGGGGGGGCTTAACACTGAAGCTTTCTTT. Translated, it gives CASSSLGGLNTEAFF.

The chain joins TRBV19 to TRBJ2-3; 12 nucleotides agree with TRBD2. Germline V gives CDR1 LNHDA, CDR2 SQIVND (reference sequence). This CDR3 has 15 residues. Trimming cost V 3 bases and J 3 bases; bases outside gene matches: 1. CDR3 sequence reads: CASSIGLAGTDTQYF. In nucleotides, the CDR3 is TGTGCCAGTAGTATTGGACTAGCGGGAACAGATACGCAGTATTTT.

This rearrangement joins TRBV4-2 to TRBJ1-1, with D possibly matching TRBD1 (5 bases). CDR3 size: 12 residues. Germline CDR1 is LGHNA and CDR2 is YNFKEQ. V lost 4 bases, J lost 11 bases, and 14 bases lay in between. CDR3 coding DNA: TGTGCCAGCAGCCGAGACGGGGGAAGGGCTTTCTTT. Translating gives CASSRDGGRAFF.

The V and J genes are TRBV14 and TRBJ1-1; D possibly corresponds to TRBD1 (6 bases). Germline V gives CDR1 SGHDN, CDR2 FVKESK. V lost 0 bases to trimming and J lost 2 bases, with 13 bases between them. The CDR3 is made up of 16 amino acids. The CDR3: CASSQEGQPKNTEAFF. The CDR3 DNA reads as TGTGCCAGCAGCCAAGAAGGACAGCCGAAAAACACTGAAGCTTTCTTT.

This chain links TRBV27 with TRBJ2-4; D is uncertain. The germline V gene has CDR1 MNHEY and CDR2 SMNVEV (reference sequence). Trimming stripped 5 bases from V and 1 base from J, with 18 bases between. The CDR3 is 17 residues long. The CDR3 DNA sequence: TGTGCCAGCAGTCCTGCCTCTGCCCGGCGGGCCAAAAACATTCAGTACTTC. Amino acids: CASSPASARRAKNIQYF.

This chain links TRBV5-1 with TRBJ2-5, with unresolved D. The CDR3 is 15 residues long. The germline V gene encodes CDR1 SGHRS and CDR2 YFSETQ. V dropped 2 bases and J dropped 0 bases, with 11 bases sitting between them. The CDR3 loop reads CASSFVLPNQETQYF. CDR3 coding DNA: TGCGCCAGCAGCTTTGTTCTCCCTAACCAAGAGACCCAGTACTTC.

The chain combines TRBV9 with TRBJ2-3, with 13 positions matching TRBD2. The trim removed 0 bases at V and 3 bases at J, leaving 7 bases unmatched. The CDR3 covers 18 residues. Germline CDR1 reads SGDLS; CDR2 reads YYNGEE. The CDR3 nucleotides are TGTGCCAGCAGCGTAGCGGGAGGACTAGCGGGAGCAACAGATACGCAGTATTTT. Its translation: CASSVAGGLAGATDTQYF.

The chain has TRBV5-8 and TRBJ2-6; possible D gene TRBD1, 6 bases. The CDR3 loop spans 17 amino acids. V lost 1 base and J 0 bases, leaving 11 bases between the germline ends. Germline V CDR1 and CDR2: SGHTS, YDEGEE. CDR3 residues: CASSLTGTISGANVLTF. The CDR3, as DNA: TGTGCCAGCAGCTTGACAGGGACGATCTCTGGGGCCAACGTCCTGACTTTC.

The sample holds a few counts of this clone. This rearrangement joins TRBV10-1 to TRBJ2-1; TRBD1 or TRBD2 may be the D gene (5 bases each). Germline V lookup: CDR1 WNHNN, CDR2 SYGVQD (reference sequence). V gave up 3 bases and J gave up 11 bases, with 14 bases separating them. The CDR3 consists of 13 residues. CDR3 loop: CASSEGSQGQQFF. In DNA, the CDR3 is TGCGCCAGCAGTGAAGGCTCCCAGGGACAGCAGTTCTTC.

The V and J genes are TRBV19 and TRBJ1-5; D is unclear. V was cut by 3 bases and J by 7 bases, with 16 bases left in between. Germline CDR1 reads LNHDA; CDR2 reads SQIVND (reference sequence). The CDR3 loop spans 15 amino acids. CDR3 loop: CASSIFSSGSQPQHF. The CDR3 DNA reads TGTGCCAGTAGTATTTTTTCCTCCGGGAGCCAGCCCCAGCATTTT.

This sequence joins TRBV18 and TRBJ2-3; no reliable D call. Trimming removed 2 bases at V and 3 bases at J, with 15 bases between. The CDR3 totals 16 residues. Germline V gene lookup returns CDR1 KGHSH and CDR2 LQKENI. DNA of the CDR3: TGTGCCAGCTCACCATACCTTTCAGGCAAGACAGATACGCAGTATTTT. Amino acids: CASSPYLSGKTDTQYF.

The genes are TRBV5-5 and TRBJ2-5; 10 bases align to TRBD2. Germline trimming cut 4 bases from V and 2 bases from J; bases unmatched to any gene: 5. Looked up from germline, CDR1 is SGHKS and CDR2 is YYEKEE (reference sequence). The CDR3 totals 15 residues. The CDR3 sequence: CASSDGTSEQETQYF. CDR3 coding DNA: TGTGCCAGCAGCGATGGGACTAGCGAACAAGAGACCCAGTACTTC.